This entry lists 7 T cell receptor beta chains sequenced from one sample in a study of blood T cell repertoires in COVID-19. Assay used: immunoSEQ multiplex PCR; TCRdb lists only in-frame clones, some missing. The sample includes roughly 460,000 clones, approximately 90% of them seen just once. The sequencing input was peripheral blood. These receptors were obtained from a man aged 18 to 29 with COVID-19, enrolled during active disease.

This rearrangement joins TRBV9 to TRBJ1-2; D ambiguous. The CDR3 covers 11 residues. Trimming shortened V by 4 bases and J by 7 bases, and 8 bases separated the two germline ends. CDR1 SGDLS and CDR2 YYNGEE come from the germline V gene. The CDR3 DNA is TGTGCCAGCAGCAGTGGAGGTGGCTACACCTTC. Protein sequence: CASSSGGGYTF.

This sequence joins TRBV3-1 (or the pseudogene TRBV3-2) and TRBJ2-5; weak D call: TRBD2 (6 bases). Per germline, CDR1 LGHDT and CDR2 YNNKEL (reference sequence). The CDR3 totals 17 residues. V shed 3 bases and J shed 1 base, with 18 bases lying between them. CDR3 DNA sequence: TGTGCCAGCAGCCATACAGGTCTAGCGAGGGGCCAAGAGACCCAGTACTTC. Its protein is CASSHTGLARGQETQYF.

CDR3 protein: CASSDQGAPTDTQYF. The CDR3 bases are TGCGCCAGCAGTGATCAGGGGGCGCCCACAGATACGCAGTATTTT. The chain carries TRBV10-1 and TRBJ2-3; 8 positions match TRBD1. Germline V gene lookup returns CDR1 WNHNN and CDR2 SYGVQD (reference sequence). The CDR3 spans 15 residues. V dropped 3 bases and J dropped 2; count of bases not matched to a gene: 4.

J is TRBJ1-5 and V is TRBV4-1; 9 nucleotides agree with TRBD1. The ends lost 0 bases at V and 3 bases at J; junction bases unmatched: 6. The V gene's germline CDR1 is MGHRA and CDR2 YSYEKL. This CDR3 is 17 amino acids long. The CDR3 spells CASSQEKGQGANQPQHF. CDR3 coding DNA: TGCGCCAGCAGCCAAGAGAAGGGACAGGGCGCCAATCAGCCCCAGCATTTT.

CDR3 sequence reads: CASSLGQGGDGYTF. The CDR3 region has the DNA TGTGCCAGCAGCTTGGGGCAGGGTGGAGATGGCTACACCTTC. The chain is built from TRBV5-6 and TRBJ1-2; maybe TRBD1 (5 bases). V lost 0 bases, J lost 6 bases, and 12 bases lay in between. Germline V CDR1 and CDR2: SGHDT, YYEEEE. CDR3 length: 14 amino acids.

This rearrangement joins TRBV5-6 to TRBJ1-3; no firm D call. The germline V gene has CDR1 SGHDT and CDR2 YYEEEE. This CDR3 region has 14 residues. Trimming removed 0 bases at V and 3 bases at J, with 7 bases between. CDR3 sequence (DNA): TGTGCCAGCAGCTTGGTAGGAGTTGGAAACACCATATATTTT. It yields the protein CASSLVGVGNTIYF.

This clone appeared a few times. This chain joins TRBV3-1 (or the pseudogene TRBV3-2) and TRBJ1-6; D unclear. CDR1 and CDR2 from the germline V gene are LGHDT and YNNKEL (reference sequence). CDR3 length: 15 amino acids. V was clipped by 1 base and J by 6 bases, with 10 bases between them. CDR3 in DNA: TGTGCCAGCAGCCAAGGGTTTCACGGTAATTCACCCCTCCACTTT. It codes for CASSQGFHGNSPLHF.